This TCR beta chain came from a study of PD-1 blockade in classical Hodgkin lymphoma. Broader study findings: Complete responders had baseline diversity similar to newly diagnosed patients.

The CDR3 runs 13 residues. Trimming removed 1 base from V and 2 bases from J, with 5 bases in between. The germline V gene encodes CDR1 MGHDK and CDR2 SYGVNS. Each patient relapsed following autologous stem cell transplantation, and prior brentuximab vedotin exposure differed. The assay was immunoSEQ multiplex PCR, and TCRdb's table has in-frame clones only and misses some. The sample contains around 20,000 clones, roughly 89% of which appear only once. Only a few counts were recorded for this clone. The antigen is unknown. The rearrangement uses TRBV25-1 and TRBJ1-1; D is ambiguous. Sequencing used peripheral blood mononuclear cells (PBMCs), obtained before the second cycle of nivolumab. The TCR originated in a human donor with classical Hodgkin lymphoma. The CDR3 loop is CASSEWVNTEAFF. The CDR3, as DNA: TGTGCCAGCAGTGAATGGGTTAACACTGAAGCTTTCTTT.